What follows describes a single TCR beta chain. Its antigen is as yet unknown. Germline V CDR1 and CDR2: MDHEN, SYDVKM. Trimming removed 6 bases from V and 0 bases from J, with 13 bases in between. The CDR3 is 15 residues long. The entry originates in a study of cytomegalovirus exposure and HLA in healthy donors. Vbeta (60) and Jbeta (13) primers were used in the PCR. Sequencing used immunoSEQ multiplex PCR; TCRdb keeps in-frame clones, though not all of them. The table shows 70,000 to 95,000 clones, with less than 65% occurring only once. Unrecorded immune exposure was likely among donors, who were nominally healthy when sampled. Study-wide findings and caveats: As was reported, the HLA-A and HLA-B alleles of most subjects were accurately predicted from TCR beta sequences. For most TCR sequences rarity was the rule, although some public TCRs occurred in many donors. Later work found most CMV-associated TCR beta chains apparently HLA-restricted.

The TCR originated in a woman aged 30 to 39 in good health and CMV-seropositive. Sequenced material: PBMCs. The chain combines TRBV28 with TRBJ2-3; D is possibly TRBD2 (5 bases). The CDR3 bases are TGTGCCAGCAGCCAACTAGGTAAAAGCACAGATACGCAGTATTTT. Translation gives CASSQLGKSTDTQYF.